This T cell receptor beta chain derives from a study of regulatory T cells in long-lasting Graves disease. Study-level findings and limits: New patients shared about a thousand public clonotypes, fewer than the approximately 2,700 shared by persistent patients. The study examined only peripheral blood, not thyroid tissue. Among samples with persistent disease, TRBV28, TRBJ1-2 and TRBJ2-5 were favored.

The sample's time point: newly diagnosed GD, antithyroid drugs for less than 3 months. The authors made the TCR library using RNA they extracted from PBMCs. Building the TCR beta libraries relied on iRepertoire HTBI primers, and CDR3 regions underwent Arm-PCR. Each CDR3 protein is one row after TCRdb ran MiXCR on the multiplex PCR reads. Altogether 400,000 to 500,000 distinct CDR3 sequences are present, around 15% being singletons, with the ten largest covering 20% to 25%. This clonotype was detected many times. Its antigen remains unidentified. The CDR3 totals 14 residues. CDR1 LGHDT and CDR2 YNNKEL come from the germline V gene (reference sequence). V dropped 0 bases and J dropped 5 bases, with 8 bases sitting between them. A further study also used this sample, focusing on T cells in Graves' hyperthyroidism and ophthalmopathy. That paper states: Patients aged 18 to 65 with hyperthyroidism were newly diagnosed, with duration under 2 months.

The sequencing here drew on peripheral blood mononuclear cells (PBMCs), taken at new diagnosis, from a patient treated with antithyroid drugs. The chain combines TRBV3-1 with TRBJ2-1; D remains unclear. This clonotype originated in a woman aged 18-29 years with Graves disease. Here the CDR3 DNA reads TGTGCCAGCAGCCAAGATGGGCTAAACAATGAGCAGTTCTTC. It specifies CASSQDGLNNEQFF.